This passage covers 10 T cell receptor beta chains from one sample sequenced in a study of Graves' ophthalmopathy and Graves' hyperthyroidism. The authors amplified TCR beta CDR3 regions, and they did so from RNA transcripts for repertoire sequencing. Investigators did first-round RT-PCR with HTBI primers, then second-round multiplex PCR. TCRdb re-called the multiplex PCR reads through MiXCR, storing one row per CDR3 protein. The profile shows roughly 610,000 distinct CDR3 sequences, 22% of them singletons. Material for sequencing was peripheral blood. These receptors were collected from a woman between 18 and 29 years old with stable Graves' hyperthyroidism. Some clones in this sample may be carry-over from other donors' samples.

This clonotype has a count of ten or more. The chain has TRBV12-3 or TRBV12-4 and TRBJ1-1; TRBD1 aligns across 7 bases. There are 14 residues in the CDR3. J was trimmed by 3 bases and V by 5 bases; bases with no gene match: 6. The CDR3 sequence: CASSLRGLDTEAFF. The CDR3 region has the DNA TGTGCCAGCAGTCTAAGGGGGCTTGACACTGAAGCTTTCTTT.

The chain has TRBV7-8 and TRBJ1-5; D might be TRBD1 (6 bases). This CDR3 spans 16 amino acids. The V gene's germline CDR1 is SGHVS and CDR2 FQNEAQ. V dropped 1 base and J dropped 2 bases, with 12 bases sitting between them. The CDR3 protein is CASSLDTGMGNQPQHF. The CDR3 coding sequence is TGTGCCAGCAGCTTAGACACAGGGATGGGCAATCAGCCCCAGCATTTT.

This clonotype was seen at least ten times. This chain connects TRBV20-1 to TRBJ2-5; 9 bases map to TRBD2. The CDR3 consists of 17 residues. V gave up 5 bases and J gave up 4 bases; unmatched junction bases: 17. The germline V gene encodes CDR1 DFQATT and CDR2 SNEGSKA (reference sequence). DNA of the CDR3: TGCAGTGCTGACCGGACAGCTGGCGGGGGGGCCCCAGAGACCCAGTACTTC. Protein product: CSADRTAGGGAPETQYF.

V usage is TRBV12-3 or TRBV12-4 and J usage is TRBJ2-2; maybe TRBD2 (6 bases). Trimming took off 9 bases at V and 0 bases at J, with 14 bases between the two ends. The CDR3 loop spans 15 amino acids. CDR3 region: CASSGGAANTGELFF. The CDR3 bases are TGTGCCAGTTCAGGCGGGGCAGCGAACACCGGGGAGCTGTTTTTT.

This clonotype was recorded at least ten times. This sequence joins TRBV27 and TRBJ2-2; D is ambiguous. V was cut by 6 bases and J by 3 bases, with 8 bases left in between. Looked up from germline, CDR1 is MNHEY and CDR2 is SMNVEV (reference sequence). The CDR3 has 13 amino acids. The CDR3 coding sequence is TGTGCCAGCAGAAGACTTGACACCGGGGAGCTGTTTTTT. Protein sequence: CASRRLDTGELFF.

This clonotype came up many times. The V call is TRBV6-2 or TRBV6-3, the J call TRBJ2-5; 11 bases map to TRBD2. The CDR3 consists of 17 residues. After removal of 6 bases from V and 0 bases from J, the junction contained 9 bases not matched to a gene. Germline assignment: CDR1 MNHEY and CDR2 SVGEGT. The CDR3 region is CASRRMTSGANQETQYF. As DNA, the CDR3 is TGTGCCAGCAGACGGATGACTAGCGGGGCAAACCAAGAGACCCAGTACTTC.

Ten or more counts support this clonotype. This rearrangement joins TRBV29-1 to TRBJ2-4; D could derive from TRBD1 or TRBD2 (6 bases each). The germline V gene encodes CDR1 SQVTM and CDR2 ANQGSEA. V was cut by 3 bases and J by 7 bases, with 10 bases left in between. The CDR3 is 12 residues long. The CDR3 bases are TGCAGCGTTGAGCAGGGGAGGAACATTCAGTACTTC. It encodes CSVEQGRNIQYF.

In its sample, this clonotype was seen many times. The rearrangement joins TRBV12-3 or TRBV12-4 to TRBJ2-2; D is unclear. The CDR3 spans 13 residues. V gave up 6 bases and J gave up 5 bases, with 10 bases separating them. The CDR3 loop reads CASSTVPTGELFF. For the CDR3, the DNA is TGTGCCAGCAGCACCGTCCCTACCGGGGAGCTGTTTTTT.

The CDR3 DNA is TGTGCCAGCAGCTTAGATCCGGGGGCGCCGCGCGAGCAGTACTTC. This sequence encodes CASSLDPGAPREQYF. This chain uses TRBV11-2 with TRBJ2-7, with D possibly being TRBD1 or TRBD2 (6 bases each). The V gene's germline CDR1 is SGHAT and CDR2 FQNNGV. Deletions cut 0 bases from V and 6 bases from J, with 15 bases between. This CDR3 region has 15 residues.

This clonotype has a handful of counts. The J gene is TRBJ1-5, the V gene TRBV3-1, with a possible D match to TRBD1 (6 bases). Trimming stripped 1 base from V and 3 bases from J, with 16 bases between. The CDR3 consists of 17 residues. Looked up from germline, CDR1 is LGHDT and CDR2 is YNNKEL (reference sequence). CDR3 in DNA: TGTGCCAGCAGCCAAGGAGGGGGGCCCGGGAACAATCAGCCCCAGCATTTT. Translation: CASSQGGGPGNNQPQHF.